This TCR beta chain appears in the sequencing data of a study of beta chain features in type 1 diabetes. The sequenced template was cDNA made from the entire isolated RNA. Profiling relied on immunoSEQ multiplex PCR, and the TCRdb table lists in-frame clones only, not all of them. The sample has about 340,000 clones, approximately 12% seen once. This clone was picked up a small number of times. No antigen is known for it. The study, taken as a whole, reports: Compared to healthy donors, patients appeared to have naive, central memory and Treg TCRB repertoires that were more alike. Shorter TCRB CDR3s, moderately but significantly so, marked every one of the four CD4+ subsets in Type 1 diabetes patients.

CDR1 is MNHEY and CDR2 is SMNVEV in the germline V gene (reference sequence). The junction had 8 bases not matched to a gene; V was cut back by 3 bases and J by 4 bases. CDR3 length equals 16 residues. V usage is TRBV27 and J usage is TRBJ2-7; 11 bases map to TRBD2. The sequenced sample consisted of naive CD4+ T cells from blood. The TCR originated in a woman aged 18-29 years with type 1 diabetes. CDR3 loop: CASSFLVAGGIYEQYF. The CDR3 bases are TGTGCCAGCAGTTTCCTGGTAGCGGGAGGGATTTACGAGCAGTACTTC.